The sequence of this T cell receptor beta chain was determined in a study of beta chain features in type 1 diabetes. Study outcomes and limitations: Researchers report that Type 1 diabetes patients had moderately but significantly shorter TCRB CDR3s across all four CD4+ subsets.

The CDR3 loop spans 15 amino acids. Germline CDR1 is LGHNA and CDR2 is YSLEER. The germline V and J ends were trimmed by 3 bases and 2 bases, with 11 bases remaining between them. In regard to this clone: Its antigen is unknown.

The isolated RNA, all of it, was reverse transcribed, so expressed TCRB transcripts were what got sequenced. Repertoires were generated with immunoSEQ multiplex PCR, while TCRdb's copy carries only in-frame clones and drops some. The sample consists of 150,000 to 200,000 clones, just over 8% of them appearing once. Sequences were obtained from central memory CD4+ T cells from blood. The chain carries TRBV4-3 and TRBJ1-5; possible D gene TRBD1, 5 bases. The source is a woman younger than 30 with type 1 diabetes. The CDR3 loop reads CASSQGPQGNQPQHF. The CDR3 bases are TGCGCCAGCAGCCAGGGGCCCCAGGGCAATCAGCCCCAGCATTTT.